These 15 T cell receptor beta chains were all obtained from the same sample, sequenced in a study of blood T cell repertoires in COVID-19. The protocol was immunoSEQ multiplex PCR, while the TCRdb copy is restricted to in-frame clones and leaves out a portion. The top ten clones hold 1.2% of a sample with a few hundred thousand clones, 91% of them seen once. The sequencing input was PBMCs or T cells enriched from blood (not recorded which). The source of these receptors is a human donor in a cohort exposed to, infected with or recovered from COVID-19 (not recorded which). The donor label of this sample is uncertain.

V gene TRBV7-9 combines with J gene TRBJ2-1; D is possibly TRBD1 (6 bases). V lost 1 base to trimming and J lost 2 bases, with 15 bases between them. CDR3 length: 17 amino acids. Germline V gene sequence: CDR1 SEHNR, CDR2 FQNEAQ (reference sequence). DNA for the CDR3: TGTGCCAGCAGCTTAGGGGCTTACAGGGACCCCTACAATGAGCAGTTCTTC. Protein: CASSLGAYRDPYNEQFF.

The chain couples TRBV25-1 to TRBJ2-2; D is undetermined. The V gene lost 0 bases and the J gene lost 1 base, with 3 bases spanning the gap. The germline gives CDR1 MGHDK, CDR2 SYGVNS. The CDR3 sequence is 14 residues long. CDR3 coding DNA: TGTGCCAGCAGTGAATATCAGAACACCGGGGAGCTGTTTTTT. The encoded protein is CASSEYQNTGELFF.

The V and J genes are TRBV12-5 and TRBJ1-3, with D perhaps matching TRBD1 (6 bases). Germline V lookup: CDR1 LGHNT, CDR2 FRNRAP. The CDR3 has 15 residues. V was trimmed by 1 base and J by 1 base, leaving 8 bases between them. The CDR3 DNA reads TGTGCTAGTGGTTTGGATACAGGGTCTGGAAACACCATATATTTT. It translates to CASGLDTGSGNTIYF.

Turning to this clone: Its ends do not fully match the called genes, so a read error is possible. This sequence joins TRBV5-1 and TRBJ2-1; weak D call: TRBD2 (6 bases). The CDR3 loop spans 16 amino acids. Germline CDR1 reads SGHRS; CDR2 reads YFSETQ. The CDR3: CASSLGLSTTNMELVF. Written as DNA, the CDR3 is TGCGCCAGCAGCCTCGGACTATCCACGACAAATATGGAGTTGGTCTTC.

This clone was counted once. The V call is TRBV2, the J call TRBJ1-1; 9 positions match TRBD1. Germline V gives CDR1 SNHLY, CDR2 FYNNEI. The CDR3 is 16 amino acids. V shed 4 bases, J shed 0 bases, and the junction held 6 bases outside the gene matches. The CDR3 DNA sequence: TGTGCCAGCAGTGGGGACAGGGACCACATGAACACTGAAGCTTTCTTT. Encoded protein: CASSGDRDHMNTEAFF. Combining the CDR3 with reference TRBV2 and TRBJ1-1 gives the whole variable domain EPEVTQTPSHQVTQMGQEVILRCVPISNHLYFYWYRQILGQKVEFLVSFYNNEISEKSEIFDDQFSVERPDGSNFTLKIRSTKLEDSAMYFCASSGDRDHMNTEAFFGQGTRLTVV.

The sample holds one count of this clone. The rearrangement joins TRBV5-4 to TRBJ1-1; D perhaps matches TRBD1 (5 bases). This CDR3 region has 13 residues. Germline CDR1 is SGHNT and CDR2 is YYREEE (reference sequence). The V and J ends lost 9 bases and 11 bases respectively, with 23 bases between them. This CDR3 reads CATGEGLAWSAFF. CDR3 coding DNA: TGTGCCACCGGGGAGGGGCTGGCTTGGAGCGCTTTCTTT.

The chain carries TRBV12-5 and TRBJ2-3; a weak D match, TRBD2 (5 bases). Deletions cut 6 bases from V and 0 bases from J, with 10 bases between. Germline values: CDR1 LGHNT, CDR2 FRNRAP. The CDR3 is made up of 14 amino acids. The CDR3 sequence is CASGGSESTDTQYF. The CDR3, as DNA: TGTGCTAGTGGGGGTAGCGAGAGCACAGATACGCAGTATTTT.

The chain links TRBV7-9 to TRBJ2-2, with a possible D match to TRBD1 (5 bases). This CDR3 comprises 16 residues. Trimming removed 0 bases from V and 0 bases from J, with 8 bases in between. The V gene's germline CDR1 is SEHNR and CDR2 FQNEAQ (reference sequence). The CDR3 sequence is CASSLAPTANTGELFF. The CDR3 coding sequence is TGTGCCAGCAGCTTAGCCCCGACAGCGAACACCGGGGAGCTGTTTTTT.

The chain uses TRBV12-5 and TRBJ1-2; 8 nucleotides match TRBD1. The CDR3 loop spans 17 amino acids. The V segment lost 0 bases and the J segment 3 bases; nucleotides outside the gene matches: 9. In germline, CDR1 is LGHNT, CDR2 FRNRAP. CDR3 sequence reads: CASGLVPRTGLYYGYTF. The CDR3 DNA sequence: TGTGCTAGTGGTTTGGTACCGAGGACAGGGCTCTACTATGGCTACACCTTC.

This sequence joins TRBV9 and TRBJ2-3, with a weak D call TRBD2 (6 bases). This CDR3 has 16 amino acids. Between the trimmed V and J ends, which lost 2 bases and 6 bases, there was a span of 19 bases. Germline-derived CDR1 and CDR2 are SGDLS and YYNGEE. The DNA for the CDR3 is TGTGCCAGCAGCGTTTACGGGGCGGGATTTCTCGATACGCAGTATTTT. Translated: CASSVYGAGFLDTQYF.

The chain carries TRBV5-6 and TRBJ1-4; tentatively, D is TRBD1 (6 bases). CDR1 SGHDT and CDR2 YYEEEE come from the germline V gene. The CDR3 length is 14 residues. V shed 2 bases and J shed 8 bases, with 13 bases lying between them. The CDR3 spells CASSFGRGWEKLFF. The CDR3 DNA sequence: TGTGCCAGCAGCTTCGGCAGGGGATGGGAAAAACTGTTTTTT.

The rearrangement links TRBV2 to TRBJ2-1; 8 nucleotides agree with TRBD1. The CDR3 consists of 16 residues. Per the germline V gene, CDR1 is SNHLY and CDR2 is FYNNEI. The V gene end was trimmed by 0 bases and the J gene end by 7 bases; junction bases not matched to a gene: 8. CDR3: CASSEAHAGGWNEQFF. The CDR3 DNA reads TGTGCCAGCAGTGAAGCCCACGCAGGGGGCTGGAATGAGCAGTTCTTC.

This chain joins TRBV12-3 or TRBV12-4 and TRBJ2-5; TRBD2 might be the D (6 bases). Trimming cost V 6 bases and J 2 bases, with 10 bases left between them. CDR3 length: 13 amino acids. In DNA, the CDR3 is TGTGCCAGCAGGGAGGGACTTCAAGAGACCCAGTACTTC. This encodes CASREGLQETQYF.

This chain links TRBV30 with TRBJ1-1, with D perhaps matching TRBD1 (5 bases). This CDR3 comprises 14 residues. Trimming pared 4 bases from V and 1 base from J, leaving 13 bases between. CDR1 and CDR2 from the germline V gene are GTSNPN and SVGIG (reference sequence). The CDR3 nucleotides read TGTGCCTGGATTCACAGGACCGGGAACACTGAAGCTTTCTTT. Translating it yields CAWIHRTGNTEAFF. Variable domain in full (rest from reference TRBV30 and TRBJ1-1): SQTIHQWPATLVQPVGSPLSLECTVEGTSNPNLYWYRQAAGRGLQLLFYSVGIGQISSEVPQNLSASRPQDRQFILSSKKLLLSDSGFYLCAWIHRTGNTEAFFGQGTRLTVV.

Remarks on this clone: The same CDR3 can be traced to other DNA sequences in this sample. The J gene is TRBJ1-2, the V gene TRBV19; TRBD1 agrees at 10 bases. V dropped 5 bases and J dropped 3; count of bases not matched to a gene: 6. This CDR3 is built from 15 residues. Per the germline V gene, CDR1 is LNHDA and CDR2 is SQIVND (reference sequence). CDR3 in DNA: TGTGCCAGTAGTCCCCGGACAGGGGGTGACTATGGCTACACCTTC. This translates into CASSPRTGGDYGYTF. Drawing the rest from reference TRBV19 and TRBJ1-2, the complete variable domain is DGGITQSPKYLFRKEGQNVTLSCEQNLNHDAMYWYRQDPGQGLRLIYYSQIVNDFQKGDIAEGYSVSREKKESFPLTVTSAQKNPTAFYLCASSPRTGGDYGYTFGSGTRLTVV.